This TCR beta chain came from a study of tumor and adjacent non-tumor tissue in lung cancer. TCRbeta libraries were built with three rounds of nested PCR, modified from ARM-PCR. TCRdb independently ran MiXCR on the multiplex PCR reads; one entry per CDR3 protein. The sample gives some 74,000 distinct CDR3 sequences, 72% of which show up once; roughly a tenth is in the top ten. This sample's RNA came from whole unsorted tissue. V was clipped by 4 bases and J by 4 bases; unmatched bases: 15. The germline gives CDR1 MGHRA, CDR2 YSYEKL. The CDR3 sequence is 17 residues long. Concerning this clonotype: Antigen unknown.

Study-wide results and caveats: In normal lung, the top 100 clones were significantly more dominant than in tumor. Shorter survival was associated with higher TCR diversity in tumors. Compared with tumor, normal lung showed significantly lower TCR diversity.

The specimen was lung tumor tissue. The TCR was taken from a woman between 40 and 50 years old with non-small cell lung cancer. V and J are TRBV4-1 and TRBJ2-5; 7 bases map to TRBD1. The CDR3 sequence is CASSRAGTAMIRETQYF. The DNA for the CDR3 is TGCGCCAGCAGCCGGGCCGGGACAGCCATGATCAGAGAGACCCAGTACTTC.